The text below deals with one TCR beta chain. Its target is not known. Sequencing used immunoSEQ multiplex PCR; TCRdb keeps in-frame clones, though not all of them. Of more than 25,000 clones in the sample, roughly 87% were seen once. This sample is part of a study of lymphopenia after photon versus proton radiotherapy. From germline, CDR1 is SQVTM and CDR2 ANQGSEA. After removal of 6 bases from V and 3 bases from J, the junction contained 4 bases not matched to a gene. The CDR3 covers 12 residues. Findings of the study overall: Proton therapy kept repertoires fairly stable, unlike photons, which gained effector/memory cells. Post-nadir diversity loss with photons came from oligoclonal expansion, particularly CD8+ Temra cells.

The V and J genes are TRBV29-1 and TRBJ2-7; 8 bases agree with TRBD2. This sequence originates from a woman aged 50 to 60 with pancreatic cancer. The sample consisted of peripheral blood, taken from a patient treated with photon-based radiotherapy. CDR3 bases: TGCAGCGTCGAGACTAGCGACTACGAGCAGTACTTC. Amino acid sequence: CSVETSDYEQYF.